These 15 T cell receptor beta chains were all obtained from the same sample, sequenced in a study of control samples from healthy donors and cancer patients. Sequencing used immunoSEQ multiplex PCR; TCRdb keeps in-frame clones, though not all of them. The data contain around 99,000 clones, 90% of them singletons. Sequencing input: blood. The receptors derive from a human donor in good health. The donor label of this sample is uncertain.

The chain carries TRBV6-5 and TRBJ1-5; possibly TRBD1 for D (6 bases). Trimming left V 6 bases short and J 0 bases short, with 9 bases between. Germline loops: CDR1 MNHEY, CDR2 SVGAGI. This CDR3 comprises 14 residues. The CDR3 nucleotides are TGTGCCAGCAGCCCGGACAGTAGCAATCAGCCCCAGCATTTT. Translated: CASSPDSSNQPQHF.

The chain carries TRBV5-6 and TRBJ1-4, with D possibly TRBD1 on 6 matching bases. CDR1 and CDR2 from the germline V gene are SGHDT and YYEEEE. The CDR3 spans 14 residues. The germline V and J ends were trimmed by 4 bases and 4 bases, with 11 bases remaining between them. The CDR3 sequence is CASSHRTDNEKLFF. The CDR3 DNA reads TGTGCCAGCAGCCACCGGACAGATAATGAAAAACTGTTTTTT.

This chain connects TRBV19 to TRBJ1-3; D remains unclear. Looked up from germline, CDR1 is LNHDA and CDR2 is SQIVND (reference sequence). Between the trimmed V and J ends, which lost 3 bases and 7 bases, there was a span of 19 bases. CDR3 size: 16 residues. The CDR3 here is CASSMSDTGIWNTIYF. The CDR3 DNA reads TGTGCCAGTAGTATGAGTGACACTGGAATTTGGAACACCATATATTTT.

The DNA of the CDR3 is TGTGCCAGCAGTACAGGGGTTGGGAATGAGCAGTTCTTC. Amino acid sequence: CASSTGVGNEQFF. This chain joins TRBV6-4 and TRBJ2-1; the match to TRBD1 covers 7 bases. Germline loops: CDR1 MRHNA, CDR2 SNTAGT. There are 13 residues in the CDR3. V shed 5 bases, J shed 7 bases, and the junction held 5 bases outside the gene matches.

The rearrangement uses TRBV10-3 and TRBJ2-7; 10 nucleotides match TRBD1. V lost 7 bases to trimming and J lost 2 bases; unmatched junction nucleotides: 2. The V gene's germline CDR1 is ENHRY and CDR2 SYGVKD. CDR3 length equals 13 residues. Here the CDR3 reads CAIMGQGPYEQYF. The CDR3 coding sequence is TGTGCCATCATGGGACAGGGGCCCTACGAGCAGTACTTC.

The CDR3 reads CASSLSGGGTEKQYV. CDR3 nucleotide sequence: TGCGCCAGCAGCTTGAGTGGCGGGGGGACTGAAAAGCAGTACGTC. The chain couples TRBV5-1 to TRBJ2-7; 8 nucleotides match TRBD2. The V gene end was trimmed by 1 base and the J gene end by 8 bases; junction bases not matched to a gene: 11. This CDR3 has 15 amino acids. Per the germline V gene, CDR1 is SGHRS and CDR2 is YFSETQ.

This chain links TRBV10-3 with TRBJ1-1, with 7 bases fitting TRBD1. Germline V gene sequence: CDR1 ENHRY, CDR2 SYGVKD. This CDR3 region has 16 residues. The junction had 12 bases not matched to a gene; V was cut back by 0 bases and J by 8 bases. CDR3 loop: CAISESVTGHLAEAFF. CDR3 nucleotide sequence: TGTGCCATCAGTGAGTCGGTGACAGGGCACCTTGCGGAAGCTTTCTTT.

The rearrangement joins TRBV3-1 (or the pseudogene TRBV3-2) to TRBJ1-6; the D is unclear. The CDR3 is 19 amino acids. Germline-derived CDR1 and CDR2 are LGHDT and YNNKEL (reference sequence). The V and J ends lost 3 bases and 7 bases respectively, with 25 bases between them. The CDR3 DNA follows: TGTGCCAGCAGCCAGGACCAGGTCAGGAGAACACTAAAGAATTCACCCCTCCACTTT. This gives the protein CASSQDQVRRTLKNSPLHF.

The rearrangement joins TRBV9 to TRBJ2-1; no definite D call. Germline loops: CDR1 SGDLS, CDR2 YYNGEE. The CDR3 extends over 15 amino acids. The V gene lost 2 bases and the J gene lost 5 bases, with 14 bases spanning the gap. Here the CDR3 DNA reads TGTGCCAGCAGCGTTTCGGTATATCCAAACAATGAGCAGTTCTTC. Its translation is CASSVSVYPNNEQFF. Full variable domain (outside the CDR3, taken from reference TRBV9 and TRBJ2-1): DSGVTQTPKHLITATGQRVTLRCSPRSGDLSVYWYQQSLDQGLQFLIQYYNGEERAKGNILERFSAQQFPDLHSELNLSSLELGDSALYFCASSVSVYPNNEQFFGPGTRLTVL.

The genes are TRBV19 and TRBJ1-2; 10 bases line up with TRBD1. V gave up 3 bases and J gave up 2 bases; unmatched junction bases: 6. Germline V gene sequence: CDR1 LNHDA, CDR2 SQIVND (reference sequence). The CDR3 is 16 amino acids. In DNA form, the CDR3 reads TGTGCCAGTAGTATGGGGCCGGGACAGGGGAACTATGGCTACACCTTC. Translated, it gives CASSMGPGQGNYGYTF. Variable domain in full (rest from reference TRBV19 and TRBJ1-2): DGGITQSPKYLFRKEGQNVTLSCEQNLNHDAMYWYRQDPGQGLRLIYYSQIVNDFQKGDIAEGYSVSREKKESFPLTVTSAQKNPTAFYLCASSMGPGQGNYGYTFGSGTRLTVV.

The chain employs TRBV6-6 and TRBJ1-1, with D tentatively TRBD1 (5 bases). The V end was cut by 2 bases, the J end by 5 bases, with 12 bases between. The CDR3 contains 14 residues. Germline V gene data show CDR1 as MNHNY and CDR2 as SVGAGI (reference sequence). CDR3 nucleotides: TGTGCCAGCAGTTACATCGGGGGAGGGACTGAAGCTTTCTTT. Translating gives CASSYIGGGTEAFF.

This chain connects TRBV7-8 to TRBJ1-2, with unresolved D. This CDR3 comprises 14 residues. V dropped 1 base and J dropped 3 bases, with 9 bases sitting between them. Germline V gene data show CDR1 as SGHVS and CDR2 as FQNEAQ. The CDR3 DNA reads TGTGCCAGCAGCTTAGAGGCGGCCCACTATGGCTACACCTTC. Translated: CASSLEAAHYGYTF.

The chain is built from TRBV7-9 and TRBJ1-1, with D possibly matching TRBD1 (5 bases). Germline V lookup: CDR1 SEHNR, CDR2 FQNEAQ (reference sequence). Trimming cost V 4 bases and J 2 bases, with 11 bases left between them. This CDR3 region has 14 residues. The CDR3: CASSYLGTNTEAFF. Here the CDR3 DNA reads TGTGCCAGCAGCTATCTAGGGACTAACACTGAAGCTTTCTTT.

The chain has TRBV11-2 and TRBJ2-1; D possibly corresponds to TRBD2 (6 bases). The CDR3 has 14 residues. Germline V gene data show CDR1 as SGHAT and CDR2 as FQNNGV. V was pared by 1 base and J by 4 bases, with 8 bases between. The CDR3 sequence: CASSLVAVYNEQFF. In DNA form, the CDR3 reads TGTGCCAGCAGCTTAGTAGCGGTGTACAATGAGCAGTTCTTC. Based on the CDR3 plus reference TRBV11-2 and TRBJ2-1, the full variable domain is EAGVAQSPRYKIIEKRQSVAFWCNPISGHATLYWYQQILGQGPKLLIQFQNNGVVDDSQLPKDRFSAERLKGVDSTLKIQPAKLEDSAVYLCASSLVAVYNEQFFGPGTRLTVL.

The V call is TRBV21-1, the J call TRBJ1-3; the D call of TRBD1 is as the table states it, not checked on the DNA. TRBV21-1 represents a pseudogene. The CDR3 has 19 residues. The CDR3 sequence is CASSKGGAFVGFSGNTIYF. The DNA of the CDR3 is TGTGCCAGCAGCAAAGGGGGCGCGTTCGTAGGGTTTTCAGGAAACACCATATATTTT.